This T cell receptor beta chain was found in a study of T cell repertoires in cytomegalovirus infection. Unmatched junction bases numbered 9, after V lost 1 base and J lost 5 bases. The CDR3 extends over 16 amino acids. The V gene's germline CDR1 is MNHNY and CDR2 SVGAGI (reference sequence). As to this clonotype: Its antigen is unknown.

MiXCR, applied by TCRdb to the reads, yields one record per CDR3 protein. The sample consists of 650,000 to 850,000 distinct CDR3 sequences, under 35% of them appearing once. This sequence joins TRBV6-6 and TRBJ2-7; TRBD1 agrees at 9 bases. The sample was cultured CD8+ T cells from PBMCs, taken from culture after CMV antigen stimulation. This sequence originates from a human donor in good health (CMV status not recorded). Some clones in this sample may be carry-over from other donors' samples. CDR3 sequence: CASSYFLQGAENEQYF. The CDR3, as DNA: TGTGCCAGCAGTTACTTCCTACAGGGGGCGGAAAACGAGCAGTACTTC.